The rows below give T cell receptor beta chains drawn from one sample of a study of blood T cell repertoires in COVID-19. Sequencing used immunoSEQ multiplex PCR; TCRdb keeps in-frame clones, though not all of them. The table lists 250,000 to 350,000 clones, around 87% of them singletons. The sequencing input was PBMCs or T cells enriched from blood (not recorded which). These receptors all stem from a woman younger than 35 with acute COVID-19. Both conserved end residues are part of each CDR3. Each record gives: J gene, D gene, clone size, V gene, CDR3 DNA, CDR3 protein. D genes are given only for firm matches. The listing skips clone size in some rows; elsewhere it reads once, few, many or a size class.

j_call: TRBJ1-3; d_call: TRBD1; clone_size: -; v_call: TRBV6-5; cdr3_nt: TGTGCCAGCAGTACAGGGGTCTCTGGAAACACCATATATTTT; cdr3_aa: CASSTGVSGNTIYF
j_call: TRBJ2-7; d_call: TRBD2; clone_size: -; v_call: TRBV30; cdr3_nt: TGTGCCTGGGGAACGTCTAGCGGATCCTACGAGCAGTACTTC; cdr3_aa: CAWGTSSGSYEQYF
j_call: TRBJ1-2; d_call: -; clone_size: -; v_call: TRBV6-5; cdr3_nt: TGTGCCAGCGGTAGGGGTTCCCCCTATGGCTACACCTTC; cdr3_aa: CASGRGSPYGYTF
j_call: TRBJ2-7; d_call: -; clone_size: -; v_call: TRBV6-2/TRBV6-3; cdr3_nt: TGTGCCAGCAGTTACCCCCCGACAGAATCCTACGAGCAGTACTTC; cdr3_aa: CASSYPPTESYEQYF
j_call: TRBJ2-7; d_call: -; clone_size: -; v_call: TRBV6-5; cdr3_nt: TGTGCCAGCAGAACGGGGCTAGCGAGTTCCTACGAGCAGTACTTC; cdr3_aa: CASRTGLASSYEQYF
j_call: TRBJ2-5; d_call: -; clone_size: -; v_call: TRBV2; cdr3_nt: TGTGCCAGCAGTGGGGCAGGGGCCCAAGAGACCCAGTACTTC; cdr3_aa: CASSGAGAQETQYF
j_call: TRBJ2-1; d_call: TRBD2; clone_size: once; v_call: TRBV7-2; cdr3_nt: TGTGCCAGCAGCTTGACTAGCGGGAACTACAATGAGCAGTTCTTC; cdr3_aa: CASSLTSGNYNEQFF
j_call: TRBJ2-5; d_call: TRBD2; clone_size: -; v_call: TRBV7-2; cdr3_nt: TGTGCCAGCAGCTTAGGTAGCGGGAAGCAAGAGACCCAGTACTTC; cdr3_aa: CASSLGSGKQETQYF
j_call: TRBJ1-3; d_call: -; clone_size: -; v_call: TRBV7-2; cdr3_nt: TGTGCCAGCAGCCCAGACACGAGCTCTGGAAACACCATATATTTT; cdr3_aa: CASSPDTSSGNTIYF
j_call: TRBJ2-3; d_call: -; clone_size: -; v_call: TRBV28; cdr3_nt: TGTGCCAGCATACGAGGGGGTACGGGCACAGATACGCAGTATTTT; cdr3_aa: CASIRGGTGTDTQYF
j_call: TRBJ2-1; d_call: TRBD2; clone_size: -; v_call: TRBV3-1/TRBV3-2; cdr3_nt: TGTGCCAGCAGCCCCAGGACTAGCGGGAACAATGAGCAGTTCTTC; cdr3_aa: CASSPRTSGNNEQFF
j_call: TRBJ2-7; d_call: -; clone_size: -; v_call: TRBV7-2; cdr3_nt: TGTGCCAGCAGCGTCCAGGGCTACGAGCAGTACTTC; cdr3_aa: CASSVQGYEQYF
j_call: TRBJ2-1; d_call: -; clone_size: -; v_call: TRBV7-2; cdr3_nt: TGTGCCAGCAGCTTAGCAACGCGGGGCAACAATGAGCAGTTCTTC; cdr3_aa: CASSLATRGNNEQFF
j_call: TRBJ2-7; d_call: TRBD1; clone_size: -; v_call: TRBV28; cdr3_nt: TGTGCCAGCAGTTCCCCCGGGACAGGGTTAAACGAGCAGTACTTC; cdr3_aa: CASSSPGTGLNEQYF
j_call: TRBJ2-3; d_call: -; clone_size: -; v_call: TRBV19; cdr3_nt: TGTGCCAGTAGTTTTAGGGCACGGGACTTCCGAGGAACAGATACGCAGTATTTT; cdr3_aa: CASSFRARDFRGTDTQYF
j_call: TRBJ2-1; d_call: -; clone_size: -; v_call: TRBV20-1; cdr3_nt: TGCAGTGCTAGTGAACGGAATGAGCAGTTCTTC; cdr3_aa: CSASERNEQFF
j_call: TRBJ1-4; d_call: TRBD1; clone_size: once; v_call: TRBV28; cdr3_nt: TGTGCCAGCAGTCCCGGACAGGAGGGGGCCTCTAATGAAAAACTGTTTTTT; cdr3_aa: CASSPGQEGASNEKLFF
j_call: TRBJ2-4; d_call: TRBD2; clone_size: -; v_call: TRBV11-2; cdr3_nt: TGTGCCAGCAGCTCCCGGACTAGCGGGCCCAAAAACATTCAGTACTTC; cdr3_aa: CASSSRTSGPKNIQYF
j_call: TRBJ2-3; d_call: TRBD2; clone_size: -; v_call: TRBV19; cdr3_nt: TGTGCCAGTAAGAGTAGCGGGAGCCCGCGTAGCACAGATACGCAGTATTTT; cdr3_aa: CASKSSGSPRSTDTQYF
j_call: TRBJ2-5; d_call: -; clone_size: -; v_call: TRBV27; cdr3_nt: TGTGCCAGCAGTTCGCGGGACCCCCGTGCCCGGGAGACCCAGTACTTC; cdr3_aa: CASSSRDPRARETQYF
j_call: TRBJ1-2; d_call: -; clone_size: -; v_call: TRBV30; cdr3_nt: TGTGCCTGGATCAGAGGACATCTCTATGGCTACACCTTC; cdr3_aa: CAWIRGHLYGYTF
j_call: TRBJ2-4; d_call: TRBD2; clone_size: once; v_call: TRBV28; cdr3_nt: TGTGCCAGCAGTTTATGGCCTATATACCACATGAGCGGGAGGGCCCTCTCGGCCAAAAACATTCAGTACTTC; cdr3_aa: CASSLWPIYHMSGRALSAKNIQYF
j_call: TRBJ2-5; d_call: -; clone_size: -; v_call: TRBV29-1; cdr3_nt: TGCAGCGGACGCCGAGGAGAGACCCAGTACTTC; cdr3_aa: CSGRRGETQYF
j_call: TRBJ1-5; d_call: -; clone_size: -; v_call: TRBV4-1; cdr3_nt: TGCGCCAGCAGCCAAGTGGGTCAGGGGCGCAATCAGCCCCAGCATTTT; cdr3_aa: CASSQVGQGRNQPQHF
j_call: TRBJ1-5; d_call: -; clone_size: -; v_call: TRBV9; cdr3_nt: TGTGCCAGCAGCGGACCCCCAGGGAGCAATCAGCCCCAGCATTTT; cdr3_aa: CASSGPPGSNQPQHF
j_call: TRBJ1-3; d_call: -; clone_size: -; v_call: TRBV19; cdr3_nt: TGTGCCAGTAGTAACACAGGCGGCGGAAACACCATATATTTT; cdr3_aa: CASSNTGGGNTIYF
j_call: TRBJ2-7; d_call: TRBD1; clone_size: -; v_call: TRBV25-1; cdr3_nt: TGTGCCAGCAGTGAATTAGACAGGGGTTACGAGCAGTACTTC; cdr3_aa: CASSELDRGYEQYF
j_call: TRBJ2-1; d_call: TRBD1; clone_size: -; v_call: TRBV7-8; cdr3_nt: TGTGCCAGCAGCCGGGACAGGGACGGGCAGTTCTTC; cdr3_aa: CASSRDRDGQFF
j_call: TRBJ2-7; d_call: TRBD2; clone_size: -; v_call: TRBV6-1; cdr3_nt: TGTGCCAGCAGTGCCCCGAGGGGACTAGCGGGATCAACCTACGAGCAGTACTTC; cdr3_aa: CASSAPRGLAGSTYEQYF
j_call: TRBJ2-3; d_call: -; clone_size: -; v_call: TRBV7-8; cdr3_nt: TGTGCCAGCAGCTTAAATCGCCCCGGGACACTCACGGATACGCAGTATTTT; cdr3_aa: CASSLNRPGTLTDTQYF
j_call: TRBJ2-2; d_call: TRBD2; clone_size: -; v_call: TRBV5-4; cdr3_nt: TGTGCCAGCAGCCCCGGGACTAGCGCGACCGGGGAGCTGTTTTTT; cdr3_aa: CASSPGTSATGELFF
j_call: TRBJ2-2; d_call: TRBD1; clone_size: -; v_call: TRBV7-3; cdr3_nt: TGTGCCAGCAGCTTAACGCCTGGGGTGGGACAGGTCCGAACGAACACCGGGGAGCTGTTTTTT; cdr3_aa: CASSLTPGVGQVRTNTGELFF
j_call: TRBJ2-7; d_call: -; clone_size: -; v_call: TRBV19; cdr3_nt: TGTGCCAGTAGTAAAGGTCTAGCCGAGCAGTACTTC; cdr3_aa: CASSKGLAEQYF
j_call: TRBJ2-7; d_call: TRBD2; clone_size: few; v_call: TRBV9; cdr3_nt: TGTGCCAGCAGCGTCGGGGGGGTAAACGAGCAGTACTTC; cdr3_aa: CASSVGGVNEQYF